This T cell receptor (beta chain) was found in a study of blood T cell repertoires in COVID-19. Across the study: From the United States, Italy and Spain came samples of acute and convalescent COVID-19. The analysed material was cDNA or gDNA that came from T cells, B-cell-depleted T cells, or PBMCs.

This CDR3 contains 15 residues. V was clipped by 6 bases and J by 0 bases, with 12 bases between them. Germline CDR1 is MNHNS and CDR2 is SASEGT. Per the original methods: Reference gene primer amplification gave estimated nucleated cell counts. Profiled with immunoSEQ multiplex PCR; TCRdb holds only in-frame clones, not every one. Clone size and V and J calls were adopted from that table, with D and trimming inferred from the DNA. The table shows under 300,000 clones, with 70% to 90% occurring only once. Sequences were obtained from peripheral blood. The chain links TRBV6-1 to TRBJ1-5; a weak D match, TRBD1 (5 bases). The clonotype originates from a woman in her thirties or forties with acute or convalescent COVID-19. CDR3 sequence: CASRSDSYSNQPQHF. CDR3 coding DNA: TGTGCCAGCAGGTCTGACAGCTATAGCAATCAGCCCCAGCATTTT.